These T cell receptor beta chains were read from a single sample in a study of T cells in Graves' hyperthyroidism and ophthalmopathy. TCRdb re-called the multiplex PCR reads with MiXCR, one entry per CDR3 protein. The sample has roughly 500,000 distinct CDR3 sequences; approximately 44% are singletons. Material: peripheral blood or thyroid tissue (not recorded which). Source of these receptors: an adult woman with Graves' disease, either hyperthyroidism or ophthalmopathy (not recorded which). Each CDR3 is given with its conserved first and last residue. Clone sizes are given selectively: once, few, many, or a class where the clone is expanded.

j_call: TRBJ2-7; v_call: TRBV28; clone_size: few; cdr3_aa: CATRTSGFTYEQYF
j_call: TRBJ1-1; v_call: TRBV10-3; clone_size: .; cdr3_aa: CAISGQYLNTEAFF
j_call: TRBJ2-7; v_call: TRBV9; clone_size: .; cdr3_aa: CASSVGPANEQYF
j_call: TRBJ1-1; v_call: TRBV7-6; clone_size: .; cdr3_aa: CASSFITGDSSAFF
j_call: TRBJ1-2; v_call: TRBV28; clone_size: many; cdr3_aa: CASTPAADYGYTF
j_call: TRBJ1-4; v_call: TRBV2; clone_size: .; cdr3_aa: CASSESVQGAHNEKLFF
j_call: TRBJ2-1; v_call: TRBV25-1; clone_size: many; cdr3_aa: CASRASSYNEQFF
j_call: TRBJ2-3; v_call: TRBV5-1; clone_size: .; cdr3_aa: CASSQGGSGASTDTQYF
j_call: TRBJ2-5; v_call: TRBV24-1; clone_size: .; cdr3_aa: CATSDTSGKETQYF
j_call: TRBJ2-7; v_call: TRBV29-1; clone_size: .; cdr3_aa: CSARLASYEQYF
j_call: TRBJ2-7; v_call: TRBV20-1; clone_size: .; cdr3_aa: CSASPGTHEQYF
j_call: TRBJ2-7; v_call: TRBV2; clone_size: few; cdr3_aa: CASSENFGLFEQYF
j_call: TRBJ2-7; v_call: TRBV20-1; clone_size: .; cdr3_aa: CSATPLQGESYEQYF
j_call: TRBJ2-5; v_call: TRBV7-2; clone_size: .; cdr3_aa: CASSYAGGGGRETQYF
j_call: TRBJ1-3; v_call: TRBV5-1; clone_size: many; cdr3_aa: CASTPGGRNSGNTIYF
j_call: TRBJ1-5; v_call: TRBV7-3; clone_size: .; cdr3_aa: CASSPPDGPVGNEHF
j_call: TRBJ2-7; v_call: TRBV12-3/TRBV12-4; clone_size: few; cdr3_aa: CASSLADQRGVYEQYF
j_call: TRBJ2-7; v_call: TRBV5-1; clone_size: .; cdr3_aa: CASSLGTSGSKVEQYF
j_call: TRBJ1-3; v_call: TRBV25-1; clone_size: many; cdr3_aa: CASSESGSGNTIYF
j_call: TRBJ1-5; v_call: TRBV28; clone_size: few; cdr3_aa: CASSSGGWGNQPQHF
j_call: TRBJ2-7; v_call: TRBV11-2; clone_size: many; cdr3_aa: CASSFSDRVEEQYF
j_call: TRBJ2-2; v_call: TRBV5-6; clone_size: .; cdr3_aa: CASSQMVAGSTGELFF
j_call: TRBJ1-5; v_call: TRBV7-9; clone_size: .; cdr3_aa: CASSQEGTGGQPQHF
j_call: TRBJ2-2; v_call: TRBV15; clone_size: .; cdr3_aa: CATSSGTSNTGELFF
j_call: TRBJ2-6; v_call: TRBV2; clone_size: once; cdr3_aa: CASSPTGTSEAF
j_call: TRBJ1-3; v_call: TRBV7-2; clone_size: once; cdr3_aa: CASSVPGEGNTIYF
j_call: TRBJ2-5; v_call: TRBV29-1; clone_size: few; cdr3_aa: CSVEHGTGAQGTQYF
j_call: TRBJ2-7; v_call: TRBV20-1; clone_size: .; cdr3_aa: CSASPYYEQYF
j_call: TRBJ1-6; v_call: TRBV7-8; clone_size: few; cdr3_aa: CASSLAYRDQRASPLHF
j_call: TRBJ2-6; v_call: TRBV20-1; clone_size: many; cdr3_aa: CSATGSISGANVLTF
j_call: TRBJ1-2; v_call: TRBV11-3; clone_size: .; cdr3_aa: CASSPLVDRVRGHTF
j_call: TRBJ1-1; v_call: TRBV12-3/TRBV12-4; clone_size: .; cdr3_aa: CASSLRPASNTEAFF
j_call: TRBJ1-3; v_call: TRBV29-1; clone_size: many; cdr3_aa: CSVFGSGNTIYF
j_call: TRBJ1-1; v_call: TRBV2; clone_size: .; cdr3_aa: CASRGGGMNTEAFF
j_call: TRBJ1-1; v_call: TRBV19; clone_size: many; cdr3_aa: CASSIVQNTEAFF
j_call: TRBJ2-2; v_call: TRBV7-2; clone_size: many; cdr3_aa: CASSLRRSGELFF
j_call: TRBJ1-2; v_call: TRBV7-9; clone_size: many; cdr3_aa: CASSFNMGDGYTF
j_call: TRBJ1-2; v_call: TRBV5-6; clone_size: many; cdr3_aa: CASSPGTGKANYGYTF
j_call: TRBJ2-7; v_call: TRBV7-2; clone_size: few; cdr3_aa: CAIASRSEQYF
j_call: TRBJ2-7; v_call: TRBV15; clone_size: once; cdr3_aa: CATSRDSDRGNEQYF
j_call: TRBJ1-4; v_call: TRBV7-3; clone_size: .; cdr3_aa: CASSQGTGDRQKLFF
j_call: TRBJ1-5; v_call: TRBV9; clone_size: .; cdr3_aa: CASSVEGSPQETQHF
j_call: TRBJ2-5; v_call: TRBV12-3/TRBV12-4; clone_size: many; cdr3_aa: CASSPQGSQETQYF
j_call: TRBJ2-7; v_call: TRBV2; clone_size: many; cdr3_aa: CASGSLGFYEQYF
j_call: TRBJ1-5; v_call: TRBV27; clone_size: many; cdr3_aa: CASSFGGNSNQPQHF
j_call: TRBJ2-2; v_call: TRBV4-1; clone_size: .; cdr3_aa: CASSLDRVNTGELLF
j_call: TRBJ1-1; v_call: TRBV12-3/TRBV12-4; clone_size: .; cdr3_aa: CASSLAGRIAFF
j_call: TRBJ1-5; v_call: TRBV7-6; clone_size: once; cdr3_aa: CASSQKQGDHQPQHF
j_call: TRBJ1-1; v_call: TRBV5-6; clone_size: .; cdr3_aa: CASSLMGRYTEAFF
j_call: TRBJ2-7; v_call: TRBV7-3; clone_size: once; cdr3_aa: CASSLTRQGAQQYF
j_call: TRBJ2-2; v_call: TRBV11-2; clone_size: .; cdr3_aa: CASSFTGDAGTGELFF
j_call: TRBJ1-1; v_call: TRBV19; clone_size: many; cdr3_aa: CASSIRRAPLNTEAFF
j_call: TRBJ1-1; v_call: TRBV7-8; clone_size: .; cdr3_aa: CASSHAAGGDTEAFF